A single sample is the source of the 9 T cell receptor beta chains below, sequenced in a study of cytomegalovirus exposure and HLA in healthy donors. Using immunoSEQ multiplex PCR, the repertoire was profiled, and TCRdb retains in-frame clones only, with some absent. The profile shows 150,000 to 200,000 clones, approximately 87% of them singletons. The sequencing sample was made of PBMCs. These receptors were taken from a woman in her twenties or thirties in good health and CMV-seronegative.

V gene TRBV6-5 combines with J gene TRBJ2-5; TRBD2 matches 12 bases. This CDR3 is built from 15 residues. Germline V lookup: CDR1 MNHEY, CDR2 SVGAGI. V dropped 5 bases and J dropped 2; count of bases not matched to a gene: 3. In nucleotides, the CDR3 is TGTGCCAGCAGTCTTGGACTAGCGGGACAAGAGACCCAGTACTTC. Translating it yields CASSLGLAGQETQYF.

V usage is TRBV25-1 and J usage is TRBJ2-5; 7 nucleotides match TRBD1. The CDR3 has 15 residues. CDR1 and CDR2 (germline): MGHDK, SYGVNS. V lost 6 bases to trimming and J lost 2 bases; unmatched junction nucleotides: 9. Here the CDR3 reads CASSREDRAQETQYF. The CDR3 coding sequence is TGTGCCAGCAGCAGAGAAGACAGGGCACAAGAGACCCAGTACTTC.

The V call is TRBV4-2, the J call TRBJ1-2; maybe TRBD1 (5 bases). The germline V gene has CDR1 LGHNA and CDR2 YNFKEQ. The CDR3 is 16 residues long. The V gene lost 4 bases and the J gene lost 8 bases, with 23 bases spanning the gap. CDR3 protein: CASSPHGAGRFGGYTF. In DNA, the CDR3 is TGTGCCAGCAGCCCCCATGGGGCAGGACGATTCGGGGGCTACACCTTC.

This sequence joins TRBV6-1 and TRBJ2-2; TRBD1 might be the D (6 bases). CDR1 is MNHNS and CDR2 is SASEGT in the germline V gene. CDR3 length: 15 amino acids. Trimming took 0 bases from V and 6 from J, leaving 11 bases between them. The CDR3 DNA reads TGTGCCAGCAGTGAAGCTACGACAGGACCCGGGGAGCTGTTTTTT. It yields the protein CASSEATTGPGELFF.

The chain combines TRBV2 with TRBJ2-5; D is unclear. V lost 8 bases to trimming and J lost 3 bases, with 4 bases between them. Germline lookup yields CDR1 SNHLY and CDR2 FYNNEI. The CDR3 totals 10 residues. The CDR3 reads CASVEETQYF. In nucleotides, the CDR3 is TGTGCCAGCGTAGAAGAGACCCAGTACTTC.

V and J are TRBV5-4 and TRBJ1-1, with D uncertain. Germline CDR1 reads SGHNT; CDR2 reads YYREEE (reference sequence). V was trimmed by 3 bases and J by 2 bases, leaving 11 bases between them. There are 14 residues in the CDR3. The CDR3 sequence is CASSWGGFNTEAFF. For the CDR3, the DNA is TGTGCCAGCAGCTGGGGAGGGTTCAACACTGAAGCTTTCTTT.

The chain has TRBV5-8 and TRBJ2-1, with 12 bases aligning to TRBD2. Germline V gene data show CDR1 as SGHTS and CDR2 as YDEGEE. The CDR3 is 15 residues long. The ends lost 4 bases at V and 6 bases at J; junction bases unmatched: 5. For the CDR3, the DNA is TGTGCCAGCAGCCTACTGACTAGCGGGGGCAATGAGCAGTTCTTC. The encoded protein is CASSLLTSGGNEQFF.

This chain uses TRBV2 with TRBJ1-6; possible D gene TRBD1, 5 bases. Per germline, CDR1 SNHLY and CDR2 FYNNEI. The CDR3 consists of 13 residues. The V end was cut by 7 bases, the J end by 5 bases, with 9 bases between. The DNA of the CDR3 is TGTGCCAGCATTATGACAGATAATTCACCCCTCCACTTT. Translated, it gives CASIMTDNSPLHF.

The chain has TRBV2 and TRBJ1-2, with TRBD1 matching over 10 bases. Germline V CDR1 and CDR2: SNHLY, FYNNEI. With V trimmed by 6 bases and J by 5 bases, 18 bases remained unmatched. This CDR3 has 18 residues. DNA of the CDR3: TGTGCCAGCAGCCGTCCGGGACAGGGGTTGTCGGGCGGGTATGGCTACACCTTC. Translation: CASSRPGQGLSGGYGYTF.